The source of this T cell receptor beta chain is a study of shared clonotypes between healthy human individuals. Germline CDR1 MNHEY, CDR2 SMNVEV (reference sequence). V lost 1 base, J lost 5 bases, and 4 bases stayed unmatched. CDR3 length equals 14 residues. Sorted-subset replicate PCR reactions contained 200 to 250 ng DNA, corresponding to about 30,000 T cell genomes. Method: immunoSEQ multiplex PCR; TCRdb's copy keeps in-frame clones and lacks some. The repertoire consists of some 2,100,000 clones, with roughly 91% occurring once and the leading ten covering roughly 1.8%. Terminally differentiated effector memory CD45RA+ cells were excluded from the naive CD8 cells, which were CD45RO-negative and positively selected for CCR7. In regard to this clone: Its cognate antigen is unknown.

Study results and caveats: The study generally estimated greater richness for naive than memory subsets. Measured sharing among donors was expected to vary with sequencing depth.

The rearrangement joins TRBV27 to TRBJ2-7, with 8 nucleotides matching TRBD2. Specimen: naive CD8+ T cells from PBMCs. The receptor was isolated from a young man in good health. Some clones in this sample may be carry-over from other donors' samples. CDR3: CASSLWGLEDEQYF. The CDR3 nucleotides read TGTGCCAGCAGTTTATGGGGACTAGAAGACGAGCAGTACTTC.